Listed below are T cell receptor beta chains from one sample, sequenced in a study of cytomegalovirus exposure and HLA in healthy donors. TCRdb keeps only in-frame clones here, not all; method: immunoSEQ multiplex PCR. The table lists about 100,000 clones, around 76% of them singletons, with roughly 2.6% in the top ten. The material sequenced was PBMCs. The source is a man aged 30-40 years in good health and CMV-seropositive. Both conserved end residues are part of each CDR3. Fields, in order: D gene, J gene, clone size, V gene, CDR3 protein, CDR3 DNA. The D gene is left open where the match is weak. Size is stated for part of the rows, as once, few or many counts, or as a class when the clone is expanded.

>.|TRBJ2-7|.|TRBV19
CASSTSDSLLYEQYF
TGTGCCAGTAGTACCTCGGACAGCCTCCTCTACGAGCAGTACTTC
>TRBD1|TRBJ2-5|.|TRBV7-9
CASSLDRAGETQYF
TGTGCCAGCAGCCTCGACAGGGCAGGAGAGACCCAGTACTTC
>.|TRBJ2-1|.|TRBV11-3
CASSRAGFEINEQFF
TGTGCCAGCAGCCGGGCGGGTTTCGAAATCAATGAGCAGTTCTTC
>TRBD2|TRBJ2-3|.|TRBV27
CASSPLAWDDTQYF
TGTGCCAGCAGTCCACTAGCGTGGGACGATACGCAGTATTTT
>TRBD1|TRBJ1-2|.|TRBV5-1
CASSLGSGGNGYTF
TGCGCCAGCAGCTTGGGATCAGGGGGCAATGGCTACACCTTC
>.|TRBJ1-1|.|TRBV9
CASSVGRGAEAFF
TGTGCCAGCAGCGTAGGCCGGGGGGCTGAAGCTTTCTTT
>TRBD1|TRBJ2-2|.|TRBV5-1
CASSLEGAAGELFF
TGCGCCAGCAGCTTGGAGGGGGCGGCCGGGGAGCTGTTTTTT
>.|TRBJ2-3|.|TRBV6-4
CASSAARGSTDTQYF
TGTGCCAGCAGTGCCGCGCGAGGGAGCACAGATACGCAGTATTTT
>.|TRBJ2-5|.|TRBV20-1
CSANYQETQYF
TGCAGTGCTAACTACCAAGAGACCCAGTACTTC
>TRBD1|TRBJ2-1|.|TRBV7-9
CASCPGQGYSEQFF
TGTGCCAGCTGTCCGGGACAGGGATATAGTGAGCAGTTCTTC
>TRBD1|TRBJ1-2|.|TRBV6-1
CASSADRGGYGYTF
TGTGCCAGCAGTGCGGACAGGGGAGGCTATGGCTACACCTTC
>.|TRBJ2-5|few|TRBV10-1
CASSFPPDTKRQETQYF
TGCGCCAGCAGTTTCCCTCCGGACACGAAGAGGCAAGAGACCCAGTACTTC
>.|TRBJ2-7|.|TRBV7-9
CASSFGIGVSYEQYF
TGTGCCAGCAGCTTCGGCATAGGAGTCTCCTACGAGCAGTACTTC
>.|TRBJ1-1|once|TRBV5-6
CASSRNSGETEAFF
TGTGCCAGCAGCCGCAATTCAGGGGAAACTGAAGCTTTCTTT
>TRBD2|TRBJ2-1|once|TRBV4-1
CASSPLAGGLDNEQFF
TGCGCCAGCAGCCCGTTAGCGGGGGGCCTAGACAATGAGCAGTTCTTC
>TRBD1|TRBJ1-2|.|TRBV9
CASSERTGGDGYTF
TGTGCCAGCAGCGAACGGACAGGGGGGGATGGCTACACCTTC
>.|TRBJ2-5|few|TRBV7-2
CASSLSGRGETQYF
TGTGCCAGCAGCTTATCAGGGAGGGGGGAGACCCAGTACTTC
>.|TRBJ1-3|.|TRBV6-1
CASSWGDTIYF
TGTGCCAGCAGTTGGGGAGACACCATATATTTT
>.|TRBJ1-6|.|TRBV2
CASSEWGGNSPLHF
TGTGCCAGCAGTGAATGGGGGGGGAATTCACCCCTCCACTTT
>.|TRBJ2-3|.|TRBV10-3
CATSDSSSTDTQYF
TGTGCCACCTCTGACTCTAGTTCCACAGATACGCAGTATTTT
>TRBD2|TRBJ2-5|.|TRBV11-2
CASSSLGAGEETQYF
TGTGCCAGCAGCTCTCTAGGAGCGGGGGAAGAGACCCAGTACTTC
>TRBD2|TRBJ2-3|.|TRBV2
CARSGAGPDTQYF
TGTGCCAGAAGCGGGGCAGGGCCAGATACGCAGTATTTT
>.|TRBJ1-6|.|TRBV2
CASRELGSPLHF
TGTGCCAGCAGGGAACTAGGTTCACCCCTCCACTTT
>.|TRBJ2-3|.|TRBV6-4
CASSDGEQGADTQYF
TGTGCCAGCAGTGACGGGGAACAGGGTGCAGATACGCAGTATTTT
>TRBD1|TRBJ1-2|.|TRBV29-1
CSVASGQGFYGYTF
TGCAGCGTCGCCTCGGGACAGGGGTTTTATGGCTACACCTTC
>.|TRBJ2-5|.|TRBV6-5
CASSSGAPNF
TGTGCCAGCAGTTCAGGGGCCCCAAACTTC
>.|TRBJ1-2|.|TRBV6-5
CASSYDRVPSYGYTF
TGTGCCAGCAGTTACGACCGGGTGCCTTCGTATGGCTACACCTTC
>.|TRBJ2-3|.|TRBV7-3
CASSLGASTDTQYF
TGTGCCAGCAGCTTAGGGGCTAGCACAGATACGCAGTATTTT
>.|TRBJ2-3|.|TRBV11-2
CASSSPRVSTDTQYF
TGTGCCAGCAGCTCCCCTCGGGTCTCCACAGATACGCAGTATTTT
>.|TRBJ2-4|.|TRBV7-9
CASSLGQNIQYF
TGTGCCAGCAGCTTAGGACAGAACATTCAGTACTTC
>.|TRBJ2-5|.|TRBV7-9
CASSSSVTQYF
TGTGCCAGCAGCTCCAGTGTGACCCAGTACTTC
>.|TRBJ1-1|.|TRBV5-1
CASSLVARGEAFF
TGCGCCAGCAGCTTGGTGGCGCGCGGGGAAGCTTTCTTT
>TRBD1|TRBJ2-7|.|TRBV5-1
CASSLYGTASGEQYF
TGCGCCAGCAGCTTGTACGGGACAGCGAGTGGCGAGCAGTACTTC
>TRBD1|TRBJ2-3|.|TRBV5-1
CASSFGTGVEDTQYF
TGCGCCAGCAGCTTCGGGACAGGGGTAGAAGATACGCAGTATTTT
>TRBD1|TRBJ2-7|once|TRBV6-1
CASRKTGHHEQYF
TGTGCCAGCAGGAAGACAGGGCACCACGAGCAGTACTTC